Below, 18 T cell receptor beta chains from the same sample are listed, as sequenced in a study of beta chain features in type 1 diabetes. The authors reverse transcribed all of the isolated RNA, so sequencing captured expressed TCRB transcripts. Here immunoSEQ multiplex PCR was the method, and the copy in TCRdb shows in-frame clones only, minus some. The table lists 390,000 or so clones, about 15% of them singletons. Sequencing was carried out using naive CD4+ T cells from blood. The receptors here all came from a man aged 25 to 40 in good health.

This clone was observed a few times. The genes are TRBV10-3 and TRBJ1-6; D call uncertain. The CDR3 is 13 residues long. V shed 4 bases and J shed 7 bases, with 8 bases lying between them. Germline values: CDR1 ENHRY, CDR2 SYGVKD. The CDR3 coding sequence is TGTGCCATCAGTGGGGCCACGAATTCACCCCTCCACTTT. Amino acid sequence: CAISGATNSPLHF.

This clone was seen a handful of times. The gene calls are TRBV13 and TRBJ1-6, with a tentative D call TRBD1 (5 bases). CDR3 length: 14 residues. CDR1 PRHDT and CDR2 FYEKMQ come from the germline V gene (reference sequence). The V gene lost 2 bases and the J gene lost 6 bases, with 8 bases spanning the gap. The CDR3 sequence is CASSLRGINSPLHF. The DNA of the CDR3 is TGTGCCAGCAGCTTAAGGGGAATTAATTCACCCCTCCACTTT.

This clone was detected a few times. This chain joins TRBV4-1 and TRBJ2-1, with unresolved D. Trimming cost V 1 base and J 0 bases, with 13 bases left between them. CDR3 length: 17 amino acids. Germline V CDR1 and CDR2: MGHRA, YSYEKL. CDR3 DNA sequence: TGCGCCAGCAGCCAAGTATTCTCCAGCCTCTCCTACAATGAGCAGTTCTTC. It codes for CASSQVFSSLSYNEQFF.

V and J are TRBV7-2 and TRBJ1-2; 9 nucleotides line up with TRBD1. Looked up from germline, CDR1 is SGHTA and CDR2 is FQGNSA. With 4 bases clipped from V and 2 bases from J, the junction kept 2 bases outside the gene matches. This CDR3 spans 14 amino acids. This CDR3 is CASSSGQGNYGYTF. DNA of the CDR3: TGTGCCAGCAGCTCCGGACAGGGGAACTATGGCTACACCTTC.

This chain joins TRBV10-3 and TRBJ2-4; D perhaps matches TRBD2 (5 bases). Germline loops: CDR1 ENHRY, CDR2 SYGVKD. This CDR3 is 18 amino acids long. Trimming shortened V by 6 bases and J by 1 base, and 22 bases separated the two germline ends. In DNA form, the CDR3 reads TGTGCCATCAGCGTGGATTTGGCCTTCCCGGGGGCCAAAAACATTCAGTACTTC. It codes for CAISVDLAFPGAKNIQYF.

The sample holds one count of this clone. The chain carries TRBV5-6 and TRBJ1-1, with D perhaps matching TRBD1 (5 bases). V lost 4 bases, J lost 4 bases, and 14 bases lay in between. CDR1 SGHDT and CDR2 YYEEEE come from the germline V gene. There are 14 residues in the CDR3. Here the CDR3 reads CASSRGRGLTEAFF. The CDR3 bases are TGTGCCAGCAGCCGTGGTAGGGGCCTCACTGAAGCTTTCTTT.

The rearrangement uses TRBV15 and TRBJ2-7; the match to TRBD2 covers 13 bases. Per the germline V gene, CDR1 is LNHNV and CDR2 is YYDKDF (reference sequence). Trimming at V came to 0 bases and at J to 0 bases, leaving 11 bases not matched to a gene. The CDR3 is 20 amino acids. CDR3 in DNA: TGTGCCACCAGCAGAGAACTAGCGGGAGGGCCCGTGTCGAGCTCCTACGAGCAGTACGTC. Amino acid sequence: CATSRELAGGPVSSSYEQYV.

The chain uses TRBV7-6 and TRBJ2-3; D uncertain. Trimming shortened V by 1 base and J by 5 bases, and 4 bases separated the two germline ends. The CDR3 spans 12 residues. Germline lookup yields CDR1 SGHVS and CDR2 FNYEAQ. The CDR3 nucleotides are TGTGCCAGCAGCTTAGATGGAGATACGCAGTATTTT. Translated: CASSLDGDTQYF.

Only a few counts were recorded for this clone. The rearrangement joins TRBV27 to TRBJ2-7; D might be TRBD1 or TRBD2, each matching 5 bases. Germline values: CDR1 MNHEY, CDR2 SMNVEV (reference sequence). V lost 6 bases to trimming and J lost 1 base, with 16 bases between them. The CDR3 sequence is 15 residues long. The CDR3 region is CASRRDAGKSYEQYF. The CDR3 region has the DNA TGTGCCAGCAGAAGGGACGCGGGTAAATCCTACGAGCAGTACTTC.

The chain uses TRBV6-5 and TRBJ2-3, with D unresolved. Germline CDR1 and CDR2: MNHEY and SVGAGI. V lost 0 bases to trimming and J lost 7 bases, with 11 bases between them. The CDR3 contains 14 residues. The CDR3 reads CASSYSGRLNTQYF. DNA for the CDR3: TGTGCCAGCAGTTACTCTGGCAGGTTAAATACGCAGTATTTT.

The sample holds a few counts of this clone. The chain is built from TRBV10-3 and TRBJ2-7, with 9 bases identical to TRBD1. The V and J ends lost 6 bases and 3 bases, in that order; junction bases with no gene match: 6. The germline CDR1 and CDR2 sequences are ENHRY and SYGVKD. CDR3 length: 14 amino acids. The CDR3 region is CAIRGDRAIYEQYF. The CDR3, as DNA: TGTGCCATCAGGGGGGACAGGGCTATCTACGAGCAGTACTTC.

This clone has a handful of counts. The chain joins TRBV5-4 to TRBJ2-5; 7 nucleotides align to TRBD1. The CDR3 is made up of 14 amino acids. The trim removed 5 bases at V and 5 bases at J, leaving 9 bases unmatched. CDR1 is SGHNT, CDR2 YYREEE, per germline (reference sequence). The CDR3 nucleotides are TGTGCCAGCAGTCAAAGACAGGGTCGGGAGACCCAGTACTTC. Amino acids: CASSQRQGRETQYF.

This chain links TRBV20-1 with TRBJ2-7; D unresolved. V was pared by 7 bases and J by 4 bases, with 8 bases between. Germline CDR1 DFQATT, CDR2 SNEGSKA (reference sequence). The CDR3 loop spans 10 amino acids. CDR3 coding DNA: TGCAGTGTCGAGACTTACGAGCAGTACGTC. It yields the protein CSVETYEQYV.

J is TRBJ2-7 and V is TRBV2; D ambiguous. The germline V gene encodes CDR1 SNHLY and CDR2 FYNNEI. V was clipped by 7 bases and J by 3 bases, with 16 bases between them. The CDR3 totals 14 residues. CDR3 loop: CASTSGTSHYEQYF. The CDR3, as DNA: TGTGCCAGCACGTCAGGCACCTCCCACTACGAGCAGTACTTC.

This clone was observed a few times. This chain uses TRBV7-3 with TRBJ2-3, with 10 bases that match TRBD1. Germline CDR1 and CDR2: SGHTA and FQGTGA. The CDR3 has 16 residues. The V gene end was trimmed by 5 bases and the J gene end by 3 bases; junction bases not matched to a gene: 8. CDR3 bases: TGTGCCAGCAGCCTACTACCGGGACAGGGGACAGATACGCAGTATTTT. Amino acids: CASSLLPGQGTDTQYF. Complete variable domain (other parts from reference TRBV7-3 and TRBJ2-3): GAGVSQTPSNKVTEKGKYVELRCDPISGHTALYWYRQSLGQGPEFLIYFQGTGAADDSGLPNDRFFAVRPEGSVSTLKIQRTERGDSAVYLCASSLLPGQGTDTQYFGPGTRLTVL.

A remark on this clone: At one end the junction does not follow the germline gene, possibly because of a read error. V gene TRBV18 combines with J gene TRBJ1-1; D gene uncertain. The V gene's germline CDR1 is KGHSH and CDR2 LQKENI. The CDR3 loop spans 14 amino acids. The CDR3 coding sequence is TGTGCCAGCGCACCAGTCGAGGGAGGCACTGAAGCTTTCTTT. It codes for CASAPVEGGTEAFF.

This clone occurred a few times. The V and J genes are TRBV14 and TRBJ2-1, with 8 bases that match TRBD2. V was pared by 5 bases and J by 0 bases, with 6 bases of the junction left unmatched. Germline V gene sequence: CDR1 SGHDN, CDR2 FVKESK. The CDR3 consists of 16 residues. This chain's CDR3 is CASSTLAVSSYNEQFF. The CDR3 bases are TGTGCCAGCAGCACACTAGCGGTGAGCTCCTACAATGAGCAGTTCTTC. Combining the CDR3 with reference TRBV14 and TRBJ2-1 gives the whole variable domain EAGVTQFPSHSVIEKGQTVTLRCDPISGHDNLYWYRRVMGKEIKFLLHFVKESKQDESGMPNNRFLAERTGGTYSTLKVQPAELEDSGVYFCASSTLAVSSYNEQFFGPGTRLTVL.

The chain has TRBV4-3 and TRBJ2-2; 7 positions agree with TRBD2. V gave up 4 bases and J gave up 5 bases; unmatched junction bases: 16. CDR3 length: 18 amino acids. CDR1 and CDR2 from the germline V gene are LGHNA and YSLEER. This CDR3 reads CASSRETSRGAGTGELFF. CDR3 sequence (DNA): TGCGCCAGCAGCCGAGAAACCTCACGGGGAGCGGGAACCGGGGAGCTGTTTTTT.